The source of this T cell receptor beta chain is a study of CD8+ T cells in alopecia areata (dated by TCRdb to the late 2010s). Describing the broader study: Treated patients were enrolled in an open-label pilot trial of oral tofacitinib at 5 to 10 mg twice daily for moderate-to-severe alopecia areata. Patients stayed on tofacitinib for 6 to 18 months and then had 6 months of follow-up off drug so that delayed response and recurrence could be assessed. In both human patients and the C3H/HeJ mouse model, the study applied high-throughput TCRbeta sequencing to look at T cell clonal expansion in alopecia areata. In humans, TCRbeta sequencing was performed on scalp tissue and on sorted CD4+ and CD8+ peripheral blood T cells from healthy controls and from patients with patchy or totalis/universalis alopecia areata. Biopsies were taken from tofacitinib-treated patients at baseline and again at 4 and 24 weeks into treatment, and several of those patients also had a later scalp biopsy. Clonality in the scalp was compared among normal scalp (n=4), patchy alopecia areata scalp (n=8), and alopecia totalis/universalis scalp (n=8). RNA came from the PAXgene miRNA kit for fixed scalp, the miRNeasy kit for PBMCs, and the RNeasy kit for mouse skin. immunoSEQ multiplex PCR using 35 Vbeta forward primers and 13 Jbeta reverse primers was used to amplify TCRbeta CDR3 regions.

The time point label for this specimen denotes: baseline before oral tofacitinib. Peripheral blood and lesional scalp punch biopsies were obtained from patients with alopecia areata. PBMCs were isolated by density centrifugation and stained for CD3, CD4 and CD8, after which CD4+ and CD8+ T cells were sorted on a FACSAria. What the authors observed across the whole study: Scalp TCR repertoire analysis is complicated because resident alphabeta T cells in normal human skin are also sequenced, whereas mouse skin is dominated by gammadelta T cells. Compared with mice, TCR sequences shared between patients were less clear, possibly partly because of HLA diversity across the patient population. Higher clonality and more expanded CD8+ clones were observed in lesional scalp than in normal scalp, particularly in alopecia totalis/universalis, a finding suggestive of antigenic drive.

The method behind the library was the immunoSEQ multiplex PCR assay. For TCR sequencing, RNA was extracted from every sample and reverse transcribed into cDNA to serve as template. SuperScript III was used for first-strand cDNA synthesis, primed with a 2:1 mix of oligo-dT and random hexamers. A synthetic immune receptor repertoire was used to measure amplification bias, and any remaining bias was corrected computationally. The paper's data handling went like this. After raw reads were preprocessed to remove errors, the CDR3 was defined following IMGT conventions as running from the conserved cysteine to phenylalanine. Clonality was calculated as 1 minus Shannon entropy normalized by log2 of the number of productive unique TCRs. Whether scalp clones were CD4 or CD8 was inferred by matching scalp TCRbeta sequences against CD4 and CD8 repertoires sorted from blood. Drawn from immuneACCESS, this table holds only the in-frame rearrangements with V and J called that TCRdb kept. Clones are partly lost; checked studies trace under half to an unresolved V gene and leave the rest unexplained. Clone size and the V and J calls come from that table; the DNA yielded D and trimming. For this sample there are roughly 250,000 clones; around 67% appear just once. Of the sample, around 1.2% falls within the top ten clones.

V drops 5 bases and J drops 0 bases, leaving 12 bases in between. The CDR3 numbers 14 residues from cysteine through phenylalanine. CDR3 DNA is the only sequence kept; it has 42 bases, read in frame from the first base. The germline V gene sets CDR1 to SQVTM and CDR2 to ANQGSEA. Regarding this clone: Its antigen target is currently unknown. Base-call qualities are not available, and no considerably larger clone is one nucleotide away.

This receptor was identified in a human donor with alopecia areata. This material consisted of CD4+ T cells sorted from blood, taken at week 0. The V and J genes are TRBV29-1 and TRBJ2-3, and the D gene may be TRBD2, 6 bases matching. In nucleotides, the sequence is TGCAGCGTTCTACGGGGGATTAGCACAGATACGCAGTATTTT. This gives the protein CSVLRGISTDTQYF.